Listed below are T cell receptor beta chains from one sample, sequenced in a study of blood T cell repertoires in COVID-19. Clones were read by immunoSEQ multiplex PCR, and TCRdb kept only the in-frame ones, dropping some. This sample has 100,000 to 150,000 clones; roughly 88% occur once, and the top ten carry nearly 0.9%. The specimen was peripheral blood. These receptors came from a woman between 45 and 60 years old with active or convalescent COVID-19. Both conserved end residues are trimmed from each CDR3.

V gene,CDR3 protein
TRBV29-1,SVALGTGTNTEAF
TRBV19,ASSIILGGTEAF
TRBV15,ATSRAATGVSGNTIY
TRBV28,ASTPGFWEKLF
TRBV29-1,SVESSPPSGTYYGYT
TRBV5-1,ASSLLRGDTQY
TRBV7-6,ASSLRWGRAESWEQY
TRBV5-6,ASSLLRDRGTIPYEQY
TRBV3-1/TRBV3-2,ASSPSPVQEFFNEKLF
TRBV6-5,ASSYSGLGTDTQY
TRBV9,ASATAGVDQETQY